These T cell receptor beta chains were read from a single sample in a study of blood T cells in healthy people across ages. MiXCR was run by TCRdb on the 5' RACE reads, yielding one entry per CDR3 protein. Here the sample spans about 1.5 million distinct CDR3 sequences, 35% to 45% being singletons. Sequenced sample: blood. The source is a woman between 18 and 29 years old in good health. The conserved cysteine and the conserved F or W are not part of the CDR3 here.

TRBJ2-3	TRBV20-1	SAIPLAGGLNTQY
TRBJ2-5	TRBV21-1	ASRRYRWETQY
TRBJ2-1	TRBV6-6	ASSYYSNNEQF
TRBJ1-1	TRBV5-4	ASSFPGTGMYTEAF
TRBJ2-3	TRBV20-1	SARDRVWGAGRRSSTDTQY
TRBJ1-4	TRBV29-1	SVGRAGGNEKLF
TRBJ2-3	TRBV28	ASSLSGTRPDTQY
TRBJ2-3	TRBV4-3	ASSPRDRWTGTQY
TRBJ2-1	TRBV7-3	ASSLIAGPGAYNEQF
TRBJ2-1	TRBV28	ASSLWSGGVYNEQF
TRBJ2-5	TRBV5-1	ASSLFGEQETQY
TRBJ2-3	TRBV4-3	ASSQLVNTDTQY
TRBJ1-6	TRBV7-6	ASSLGGRGNSPLH
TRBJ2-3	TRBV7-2	ASSSRPLPPAGGGDTQY
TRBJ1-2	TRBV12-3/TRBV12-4	ASSRWTGRDYGYT
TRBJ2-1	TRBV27	ASIEDRVVYNEQF
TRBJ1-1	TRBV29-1	SVGNRGMNTEAF
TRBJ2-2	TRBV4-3	ASSQDKHTRELF
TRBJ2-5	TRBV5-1	ASSLGVAQETQY
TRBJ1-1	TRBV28	ASSLVAADTVTEAF
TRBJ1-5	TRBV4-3	ASSQDYNQPQR
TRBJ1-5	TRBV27	ASSSSGGQPQH
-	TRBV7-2	ASSLDTGVQYEQY
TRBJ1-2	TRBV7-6	ASSKNGGYGYT
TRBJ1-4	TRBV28	ASAQGGQKLF
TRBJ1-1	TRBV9	ASSVAGPAQDTEAF
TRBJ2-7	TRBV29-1	SVEVSGASYEQY
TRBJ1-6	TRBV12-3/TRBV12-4	ASRLGQGLSGWNSPLH
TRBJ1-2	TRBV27	ASGGDGYGYT
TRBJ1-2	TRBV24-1	ATSENRGTGANYGYT
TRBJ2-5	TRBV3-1	ASSRPVDGTQY
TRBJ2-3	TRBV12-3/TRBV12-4	ASSLLGLPTDTQY